The 15 T cell receptor beta chains listed next were all sequenced from one sample in a study of persistence of HIV-infected CD4 T cells (dated by TCRdb to 2019 to 2021). The immunoSEQ hsTCRB assay version 4 in survey mode was used to sequence TCRbeta repertoires from genomic DNA. TCRdb carries this immuneACCESS record with in-frame sequences only. Its versions omit some clonotypes, under half of them owing to an unresolved V gene in the studies checked, with the rest unexplained. Counted in this sample were around 30,000 clones; approximately 80% of them appeared once. Over 15% of the sample lies in the top ten. Per the publication, the treatment or condition label means: suppressive antiretroviral therapy. Cells were stimulated with a pool of overlapping HIV-1 Gag 15-mer peptides at approximately 0.92 ug per peptide per mL. Memory CD4+ T cells that did not respond, being CD40L-negative, CD69-negative and CD45RO-high, were sorted as memory populations depleted of antigen-responding cells.

These receptors' antigens are unknown. Sequencing used CD4+ T cells sorted from PBMCs after approximately 19-hour stimulation, obtained from a patient who received antiretroviral therapy. Interpreted using the paper, the cell subset or site label stands for: CD40L-CD69- CD45RO-high memory CD4 T cells not responding to Gag peptides. The source of these receptors is an adult woman with HIV who was CMV-seropositive.

V is TRBV15 and J is TRBJ1-4, with 8 nucleotides matching TRBD1. With V trimmed by 1 base and J by 7 bases, 5 bases remained unmatched. There are 15 residues in the CDR3. Germline assignment: CDR1 LNHNV and CDR2 YYDKDF (reference sequence). The DNA for the CDR3 is TGTGCCACCAGCAGAGTAGAAACAGGGGGTGAAAAACTGTTTTTT. Translation: CATSRVETGGEKLFF.

The chain uses TRBV6-5 and TRBJ2-3; maybe TRBD1 (5 bases). There are 13 residues in the CDR3. V was pared by 7 bases and J by 0 bases, with 8 bases between. The germline V gene has CDR1 MNHEY and CDR2 SVGAGI. CDR3 in DNA: TGTGCCAGCACAGGGCCGAGCACAGATACGCAGTATTTT. Amino acid sequence: CASTGPSTDTQYF.

The J gene is TRBJ1-6, the V gene TRBV6-1, with D unclear. Per the germline V gene, CDR1 is MNHNS and CDR2 is SASEGT. V gave up 2 bases and J gave up 2 bases, with 16 bases separating them. The CDR3 totals 18 residues. CDR3 amino acids: CASSEPLTYSTYNSPLHF. DNA of the CDR3: TGTGCCAGCAGTGAACCCCTAACCTATAGCACCTATAATTCACCCCTCCACTTT.

V usage is TRBV6-5 and J usage is TRBJ2-1; D ambiguous. Looked up from germline, CDR1 is MNHEY and CDR2 is SVGAGI. The CDR3 is 13 amino acids. The V gene lost 0 bases and the J gene lost 8 bases, with 8 bases spanning the gap. The CDR3 bases are TGTGCCAGCAGTTACTCGAAGATCTATGAGCAGTTCTTC. Its protein is CASSYSKIYEQFF.

This sequence joins TRBV5-1 and TRBJ1-1; 7 nucleotides agree with TRBD1. Germline CDR1 is SGHRS and CDR2 is YFSETQ. The CDR3 is 14 amino acids. V lost 6 bases, J lost 0 bases, and 5 bases stayed unmatched. CDR3 residues: CASTSTGLNTEAFF. CDR3 nucleotides: TGCGCCAGCACCTCGACAGGGTTGAACACTGAAGCTTTCTTT.

The V call is TRBV27, the J call TRBJ1-2, with a weak D call TRBD1 (6 bases). From germline, CDR1 is MNHEY and CDR2 SMNVEV (reference sequence). The CDR3 totals 13 residues. Trimming shortened V by 5 bases and J by 8 bases, and 15 bases separated the two germline ends. In DNA form, the CDR3 reads TGTGCCAGCAGTATCACCCGGGACAAGGGCTACACCTTC. Amino acids: CASSITRDKGYTF.

V gene TRBV25-1 combines with J gene TRBJ2-5; possible D gene TRBD1, 5 bases. The germline V gene has CDR1 MGHDK and CDR2 SYGVNS. Trimming pared 3 bases from V and 9 bases from J, leaving 14 bases between. The CDR3 extends over 13 amino acids. DNA for the CDR3: TGTGCCAGCAGTGATAGGGGCGGACCGGCCCAGTACTTC. Its protein product is CASSDRGGPAQYF.

This chain connects TRBV5-5 to TRBJ2-1; TRBD1 is a possible D gene (6 bases). This CDR3 spans 15 amino acids. Germline V gives CDR1 SGHKS, CDR2 YYEKEE (reference sequence). Trimming removed 2 bases from V and 3 bases from J, with 12 bases in between. For the CDR3, the DNA is TGTGCCAGCAGCTTTGGGGACACCAACTACAATGAGCAGTTCTTC. This encodes CASSFGDTNYNEQFF. Full variable domain (outside the CDR3, taken from reference TRBV5-5 and TRBJ2-1): DAGVTQSPTHLIKTRGQQVTLRCSPISGHKSVSWYQQVLGQGPQFIFQYYEKEERGRGNFPDRFSARQFPNYSSELNVNALLLGDSALYLCASSFGDTNYNEQFFGPGTRLTVL.

A single count supports this clone. The chain is built from TRBV7-9 and TRBJ1-2; 7 bases match TRBD1. Trimming at V came to 4 bases and at J to 1 base, leaving 12 bases not matched to a gene. CDR3 size: 17 residues. CDR1 is SEHNR and CDR2 is FQNEAQ in the germline V gene (reference sequence). The CDR3 nucleotides are TGTGCCAGCAGCTACCCACCGGGACAGCATATTAACTATGGCTACACCTTC. It translates to CASSYPPGQHINYGYTF.

The rearrangement links TRBV6-2 or TRBV6-3 to TRBJ1-5; D is possibly TRBD1 (5 bases). Germline lookup yields CDR1 MNHEY and CDR2 SVGEGT. CDR3 size: 15 residues. The ends were cut back, 6 bases at V and 0 bases at J, with 12 bases in the middle. The CDR3 here is CASSTGDYSNQPQHF. CDR3 nucleotide sequence: TGTGCCAGCAGCACGGGGGATTATAGCAATCAGCCCCAGCATTTT.

Remarks on this clone: Relative to the germline gene, one junction end is altered; a read error may explain this. The rearrangement links TRBV6-4 to TRBJ1-1; perhaps TRBD1 as D (6 bases). The CDR3 is 15 amino acids. The germline V gene has CDR1 MRHNA and CDR2 SNTAGT. The CDR3 sequence: CASKREDSLNTEASF. CDR3 in DNA: TGTGCCAGCAAACGAGAGGACAGCCTGAACACTGAAGCTTCCTTT.

This clone has just a few counts. V and J are TRBV6-5 and TRBJ1-1, with a tentative D call TRBD1 (6 bases). CDR1 and CDR2 (germline): MNHEY, SVGAGI. The V end lost 9 bases, the J end lost 5 bases, and 19 bases lay between the germline ends. This CDR3 comprises 14 residues. The CDR3 region is CASLRGGQGTEAFF. Here the CDR3 DNA reads TGTGCCAGTCTCAGAGGGGGGCAGGGGACTGAAGCTTTCTTT.

The chain is built from TRBV5-1 and TRBJ2-7, with 7 nucleotides matching TRBD2. V trimming: 3 bases; J trimming: 2 bases; junction bases outside the gene matches: 2. The CDR3 has 13 residues. CDR1 and CDR2 from the germline V gene are SGHRS and YFSETQ. CDR3 bases: TGCGCCAGCAGCTCCGGGACTACCTACGAGCAGTACTTC. Protein product: CASSSGTTYEQYF.

V gene TRBV7-8 combines with J gene TRBJ1-6; 10 nucleotides match TRBD1. This CDR3 is 16 amino acids long. The trim removed 2 bases at V and 9 bases at J, leaving 7 bases unmatched. From germline, CDR1 is SGHVS and CDR2 FQNEAQ. This CDR3 is CASSLLRDRGGSPLHF. The CDR3 nucleotides read TGTGCCAGCAGCTTACTCCGGGACAGGGGCGGTTCACCCCTCCACTTT.

The gene calls are TRBV5-1 and TRBJ1-2, with 8 bases matching TRBD1. The V and J ends lost 0 bases and 8 bases, in that order; junction bases with no gene match: 6. The CDR3 extends over 14 amino acids. Per the germline V gene, CDR1 is SGHRS and CDR2 is YFSETQ. CDR3 residues: CASSLAGGSEGYTF. CDR3 sequence (DNA): TGCGCCAGCAGCTTGGCAGGGGGCTCGGAAGGCTACACCTTC.